The source of this TCR beta chain is a study of shared clonotypes between healthy human individuals. Terminally differentiated effector memory CD45RA+ cells were left out of the naive CD8 fraction, which was CD45RO-negative and positively selected for CCR7. Study outcomes and limitations: Clonotype sharing across several donors was observed for around 5.1% of naive CD4 clonotypes. Sorted-subset samples were not fully sequenced, rarefaction indicated.

The CDR3 covers 16 residues. CDR1 is MNHEY, CDR2 SVGAGI, per germline. The ends lost 1 base at V and 3 bases at J; junction bases unmatched: 4. Repertoires were generated with immunoSEQ multiplex PCR, while TCRdb's copy carries only in-frame clones and drops some. The sample lists millions of clones; approximately 94% were seen once. Worth noting for this clone: Antigen: not known.

This TCR derives from a man in his late teens or twenties in good health. Sequenced input: naive CD8+ T cells sorted from blood. The V gene is TRBV6-5, the J gene TRBJ2-1, with TRBD2 matching over 9 bases. The CDR3 region has the DNA TGTGCCAGCAGTTACTTTCGAGCGGGAGGCTACAATGAGCAGTTCTTC. Translation gives CASSYFRAGGYNEQFF.